The 3 T cell receptor beta chains presented below share a single source sample, sequenced in a study of cytomegalovirus exposure and HLA in healthy donors. It was with 60 Vbeta and 13 Jbeta primers that the PCR ran. This table comes from immunoSEQ multiplex PCR, and its TCRdb copy is limited to in-frame clones, with some not included. The sample contains 95,000 to 150,000 clones, 75% to 85% of which appear only once. The sample was PBMCs. The receptors stem from a woman aged 45-60 years in good health and CMV-seropositive.

The chain couples TRBV7-2 to TRBJ2-3; TRBD2 aligns across 8 bases. The V and J ends lost 3 bases and 3 bases, in that order; junction bases with no gene match: 11. The CDR3 is 17 residues long. The germline gives CDR1 SGHTA, CDR2 FQGNSA. The CDR3 DNA reads as TGTGCCAGCAGCTTGGGGTACGGGCGGGGGGCTACAGATACGCAGTATTTT. It specifies CASSLGYGRGATDTQYF.

This clone came up a few times. This chain links TRBV5-1 with TRBJ2-7, with 10 bases aligning to TRBD1. J lost 9 bases, V lost 0 bases, and 12 bases had no gene match. CDR3 length equals 16 residues. Looked up from germline, CDR1 is SGHRS and CDR2 is YFSETQ. In DNA form, the CDR3 reads TGCGCCAGCAGCTTGGTCGAAAGGACAGGGGGTCAGGGGCAGTACTTC. Residues: CASSLVERTGGQGQYF.

V is TRBV6-5 and J is TRBJ2-7, with 11 positions matching TRBD1. The CDR3 covers 15 residues. With 6 bases clipped from V and 3 bases from J, the junction kept 7 bases outside the gene matches. Germline CDR1 reads MNHEY; CDR2 reads SVGAGI. Here the CDR3 DNA reads TGTGCCAGCAGCCGTATGGGACAGGGGGGCTACGAGCAGTACTTC. It is translated as CASSRMGQGGYEQYF.